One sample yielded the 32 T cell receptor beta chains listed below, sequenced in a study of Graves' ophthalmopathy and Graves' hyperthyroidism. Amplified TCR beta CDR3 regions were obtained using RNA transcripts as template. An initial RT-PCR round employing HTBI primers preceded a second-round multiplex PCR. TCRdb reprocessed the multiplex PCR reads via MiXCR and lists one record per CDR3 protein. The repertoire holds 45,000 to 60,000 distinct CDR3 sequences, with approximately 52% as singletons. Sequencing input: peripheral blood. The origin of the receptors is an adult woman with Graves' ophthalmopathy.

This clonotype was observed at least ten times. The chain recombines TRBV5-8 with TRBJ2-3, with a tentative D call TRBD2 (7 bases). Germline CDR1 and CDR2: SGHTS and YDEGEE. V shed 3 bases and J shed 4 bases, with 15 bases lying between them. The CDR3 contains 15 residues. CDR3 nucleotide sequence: TGTGCCAGCAGCTCGGGACCGGGGGGCGCAGATACGCAGTATTTT. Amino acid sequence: CASSSGPGGADTQYF.

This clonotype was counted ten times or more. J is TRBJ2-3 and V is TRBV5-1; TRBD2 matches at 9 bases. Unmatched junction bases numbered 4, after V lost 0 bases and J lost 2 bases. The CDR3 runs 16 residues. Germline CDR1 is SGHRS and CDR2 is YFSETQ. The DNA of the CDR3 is TGCGCCAGCAGCTTGGGTAGCGGGAGTATCACAGATACGCAGTATTTT. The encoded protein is CASSLGSGSITDTQYF.

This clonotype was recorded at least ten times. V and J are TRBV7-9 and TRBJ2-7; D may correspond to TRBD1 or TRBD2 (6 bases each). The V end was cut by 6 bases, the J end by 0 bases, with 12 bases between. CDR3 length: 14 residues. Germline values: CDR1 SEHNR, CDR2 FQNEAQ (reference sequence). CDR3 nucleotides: TGTGCCAGCAGTACAGGGAGGAGCTCCTACGAGCAGTACTTC. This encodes CASSTGRSSYEQYF.

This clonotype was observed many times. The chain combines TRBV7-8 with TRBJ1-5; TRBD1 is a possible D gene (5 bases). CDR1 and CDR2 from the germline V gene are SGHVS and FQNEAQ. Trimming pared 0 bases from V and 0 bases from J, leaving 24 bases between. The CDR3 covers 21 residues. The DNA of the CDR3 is TGTGCCAGCAGCTTAGCGGCGACTCGACATGGAACAGGATATAGCAATCAGCCCCAGCATTTT. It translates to CASSLAATRHGTGYSNQPQHF.

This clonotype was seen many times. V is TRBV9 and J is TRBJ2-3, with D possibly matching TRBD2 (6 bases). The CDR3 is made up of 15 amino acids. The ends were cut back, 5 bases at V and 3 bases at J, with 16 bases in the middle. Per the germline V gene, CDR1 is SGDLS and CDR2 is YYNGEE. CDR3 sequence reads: CASSEVAGRTDTQYF. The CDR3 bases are TGTGCCAGCAGTGAGGTGGCGGGACGAACAGATACGCAGTATTTT.

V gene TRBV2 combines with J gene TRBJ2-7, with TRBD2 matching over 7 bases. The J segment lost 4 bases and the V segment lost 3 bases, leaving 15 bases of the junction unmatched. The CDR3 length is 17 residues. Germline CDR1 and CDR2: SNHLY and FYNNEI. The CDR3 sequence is CASSEDPFAGVGYEQYF. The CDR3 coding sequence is TGTGCCAGCAGTGAGGATCCTTTCGCGGGAGTAGGTTACGAGCAGTACTTC. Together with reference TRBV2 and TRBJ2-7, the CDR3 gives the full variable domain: EPEVTQTPSHQVTQMGQEVILRCVPISNHLYFYWYRQILGQKVEFLVSFYNNEISEKSEIFDDQFSVERPDGSNFTLKIRSTKLEDSAMYFCASSEDPFAGVGYEQYFGPGTRLTVT.

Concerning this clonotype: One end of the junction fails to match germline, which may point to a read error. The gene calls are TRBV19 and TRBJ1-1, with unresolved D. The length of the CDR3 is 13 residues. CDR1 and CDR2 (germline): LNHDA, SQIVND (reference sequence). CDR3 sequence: CASSIVGNTKAFF. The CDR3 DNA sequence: TGTGCCAGTAGTATTGTGGGAAACACTAAAGCATTCTTT.

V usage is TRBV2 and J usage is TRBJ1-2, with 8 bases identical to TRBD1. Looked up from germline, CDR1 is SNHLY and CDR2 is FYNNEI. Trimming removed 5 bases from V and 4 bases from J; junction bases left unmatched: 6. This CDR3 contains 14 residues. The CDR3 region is CASSYSGGCYGYTF. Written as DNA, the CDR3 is TGTGCCAGCAGTTACTCAGGGGGCTGCTATGGCTACACCTTC.

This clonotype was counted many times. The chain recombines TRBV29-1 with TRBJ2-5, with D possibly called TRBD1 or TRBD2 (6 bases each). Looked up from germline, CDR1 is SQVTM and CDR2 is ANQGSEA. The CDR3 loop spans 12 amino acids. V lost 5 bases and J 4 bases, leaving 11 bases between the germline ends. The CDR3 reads CSVFGGGETQYF. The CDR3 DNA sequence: TGCAGCGTTTTCGGAGGGGGAGAGACCCAGTACTTC.

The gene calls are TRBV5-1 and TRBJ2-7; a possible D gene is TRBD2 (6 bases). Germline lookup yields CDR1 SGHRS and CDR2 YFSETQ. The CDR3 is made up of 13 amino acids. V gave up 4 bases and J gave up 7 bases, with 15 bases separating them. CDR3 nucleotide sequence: TGCGCCAGCAGCCCTCGACCGGGGGATGAGCAGTACTTC. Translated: CASSPRPGDEQYF.

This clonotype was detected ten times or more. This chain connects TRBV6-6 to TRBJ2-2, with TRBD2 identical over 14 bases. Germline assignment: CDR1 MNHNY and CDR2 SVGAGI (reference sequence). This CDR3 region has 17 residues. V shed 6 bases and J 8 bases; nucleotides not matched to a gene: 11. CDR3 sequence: CASRSPTSGRARGELFF. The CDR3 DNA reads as TGTGCCAGCAGGTCCCCGACTAGCGGGAGGGCCCGAGGGGAGCTGTTTTTT.

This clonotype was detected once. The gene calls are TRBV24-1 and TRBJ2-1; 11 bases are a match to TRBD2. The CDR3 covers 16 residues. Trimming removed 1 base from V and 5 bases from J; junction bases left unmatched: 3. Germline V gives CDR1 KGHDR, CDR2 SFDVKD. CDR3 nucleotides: TGTGCCACCAGTGATTTAACTAGCGGGAGAGACAATGAGCAGTTCTTC. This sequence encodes CATSDLTSGRDNEQFF.

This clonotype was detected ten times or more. The CDR3 sequence is CATFRSATLNTEAFF. The CDR3 DNA follows: TGTGCCACCTTCAGGTCGGCGACCTTGAACACTGAAGCTTTCTTT. The J gene is TRBJ1-1, the V gene TRBV19; D is ambiguous. Germline CDR1 and CDR2: LNHDA and SQIVND (reference sequence). The CDR3 spans 15 residues. V lost 10 bases to trimming and J lost 0 bases, with 18 bases between them.

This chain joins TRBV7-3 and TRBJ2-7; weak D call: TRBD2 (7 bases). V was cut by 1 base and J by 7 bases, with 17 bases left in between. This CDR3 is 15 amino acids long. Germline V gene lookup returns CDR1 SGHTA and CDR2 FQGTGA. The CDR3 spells CASSLMGRDTGEQYF. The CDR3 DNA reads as TGTGCCAGCAGCTTAATGGGGAGGGACACCGGGGAGCAGTACTTC.

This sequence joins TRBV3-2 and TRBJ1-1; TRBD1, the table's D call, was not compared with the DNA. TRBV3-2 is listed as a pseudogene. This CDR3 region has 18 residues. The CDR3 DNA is TGTGCCAGCAGCCAGTATAAGTCGTCCGGGACAGAGAACACTGAAGCTTTCTTT. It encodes CASSQYKSSGTENTEAFF.

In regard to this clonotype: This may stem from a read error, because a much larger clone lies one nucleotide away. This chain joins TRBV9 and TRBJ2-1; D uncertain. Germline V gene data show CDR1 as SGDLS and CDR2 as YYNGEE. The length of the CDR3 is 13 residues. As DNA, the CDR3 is TGTGCCAGCAGCCAAGGCAGCTACAATGGGCAGTTCTTC. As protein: CASSQGSYNGQFF.

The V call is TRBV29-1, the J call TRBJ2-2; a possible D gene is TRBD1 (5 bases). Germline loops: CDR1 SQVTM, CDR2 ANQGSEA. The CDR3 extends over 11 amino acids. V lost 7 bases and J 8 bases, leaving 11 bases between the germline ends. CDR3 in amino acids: CSETRTGELFF. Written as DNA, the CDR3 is TGCAGCGAGACAAGGACAGGGGAGCTGTTTTTT.

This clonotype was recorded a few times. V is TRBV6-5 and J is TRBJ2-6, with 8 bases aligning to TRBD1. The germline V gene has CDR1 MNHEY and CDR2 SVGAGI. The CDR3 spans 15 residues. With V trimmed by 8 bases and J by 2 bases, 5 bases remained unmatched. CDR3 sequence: CASAKQGAGANVLTF. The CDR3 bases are TGTGCCAGCGCTAAACAGGGGGCTGGGGCCAACGTCCTGACTTTC.

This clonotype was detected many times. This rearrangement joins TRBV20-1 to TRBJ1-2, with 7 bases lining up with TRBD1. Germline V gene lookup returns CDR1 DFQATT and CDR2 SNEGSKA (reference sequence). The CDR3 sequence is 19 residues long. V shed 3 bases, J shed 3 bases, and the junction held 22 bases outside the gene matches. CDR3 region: CSARLVPRRDRVTHYGYTF. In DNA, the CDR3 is TGCAGTGCTAGGTTGGTTCCTAGACGGGACAGAGTTACCCACTATGGCTACACCTTC.

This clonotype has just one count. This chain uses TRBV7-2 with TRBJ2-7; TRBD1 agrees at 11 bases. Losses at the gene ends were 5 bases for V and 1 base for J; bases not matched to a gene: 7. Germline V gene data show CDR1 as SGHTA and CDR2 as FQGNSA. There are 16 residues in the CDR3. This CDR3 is CASSLGQGETSYEQYF. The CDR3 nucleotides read TGTGCCAGCAGCCTGGGACAGGGGGAGACTTCCTACGAGCAGTACTTC.

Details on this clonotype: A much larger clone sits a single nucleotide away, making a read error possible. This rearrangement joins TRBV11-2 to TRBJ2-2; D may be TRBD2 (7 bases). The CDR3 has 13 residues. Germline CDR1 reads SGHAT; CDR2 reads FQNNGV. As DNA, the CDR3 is TGTGCCAGCAGCACGGACCTCACCGGGGGGCTGTCTTTT. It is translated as CASSTDLTGGLSF.

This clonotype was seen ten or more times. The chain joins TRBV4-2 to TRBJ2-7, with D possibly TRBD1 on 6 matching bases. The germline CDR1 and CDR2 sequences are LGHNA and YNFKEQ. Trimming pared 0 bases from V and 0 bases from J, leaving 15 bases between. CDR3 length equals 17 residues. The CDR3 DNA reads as TGTGCCAGCAGCCAAGATGGGGGAAGGGGGTTCTCCTACGAGCAGTACTTC. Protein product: CASSQDGGRGFSYEQYF.

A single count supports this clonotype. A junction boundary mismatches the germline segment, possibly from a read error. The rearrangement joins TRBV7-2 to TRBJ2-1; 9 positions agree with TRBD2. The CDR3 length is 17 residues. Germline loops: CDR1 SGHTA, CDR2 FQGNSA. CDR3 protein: CASSLASGAVSYNELFF. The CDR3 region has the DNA TGTGCCAGCAGCCTAGCTAGCGGGGCGGTCTCCTACAATGAGCTGTTCTTC.

The CDR3 reads CASSPGISTDTQYF. The CDR3 DNA follows: TGTGCCAGCAGCCCCGGGATTAGCACAGATACGCAGTATTTT. The chain employs TRBV9 and TRBJ2-3; weak D call: TRBD2 (5 bases). The V end lost 4 bases, the J end lost 0 bases, and 9 bases lay between the germline ends. Germline lookup yields CDR1 SGDLS and CDR2 YYNGEE. The CDR3 has 14 amino acids. The full variable domain, rest sourced from reference TRBV9 and TRBJ2-3, is DSGVTQTPKHLITATGQRVTLRCSPRSGDLSVYWYQQSLDQGLQFLIQYYNGEERAKGNILERFSAQQFPDLHSELNLSSLELGDSALYFCASSPGISTDTQYFGPGTRLTVL.

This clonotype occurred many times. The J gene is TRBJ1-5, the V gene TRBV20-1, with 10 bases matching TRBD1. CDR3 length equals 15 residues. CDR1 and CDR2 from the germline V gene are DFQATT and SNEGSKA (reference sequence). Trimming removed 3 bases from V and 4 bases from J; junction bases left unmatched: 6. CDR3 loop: CSASSRQGANQPQHF. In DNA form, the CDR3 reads TGCAGTGCTAGTTCCAGACAGGGGGCAAATCAGCCCCAGCATTTT.

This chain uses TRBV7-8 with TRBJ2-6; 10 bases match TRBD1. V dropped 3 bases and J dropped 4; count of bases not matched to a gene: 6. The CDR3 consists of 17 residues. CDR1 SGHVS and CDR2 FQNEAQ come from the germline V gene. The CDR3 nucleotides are TGTGCCAGCAGCTTCGGACAGGGGGTAGACGGGGCCAACGTCCTGACTTTC. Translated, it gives CASSFGQGVDGANVLTF. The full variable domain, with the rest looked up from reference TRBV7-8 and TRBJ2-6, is GAGVSQSPRYKVAKRGQDVALRCDPISGHVSLFWYQQALGQGPEFLTYFQNEAQLDKSGLPSDRFFAERPEGSVSTLKIQRTQQEDSAVYLCASSFGQGVDGANVLTFGAGSRLTVL.

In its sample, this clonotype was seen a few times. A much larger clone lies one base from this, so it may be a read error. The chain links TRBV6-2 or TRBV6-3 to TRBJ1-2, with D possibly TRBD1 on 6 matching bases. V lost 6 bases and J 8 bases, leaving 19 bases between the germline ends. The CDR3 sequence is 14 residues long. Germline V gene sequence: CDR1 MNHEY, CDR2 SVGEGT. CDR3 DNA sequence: TGTGCCAGCAGAACGGGGGGCTCGGCTCGAGGCTACACCTTC. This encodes CASRTGGSARGYTF.

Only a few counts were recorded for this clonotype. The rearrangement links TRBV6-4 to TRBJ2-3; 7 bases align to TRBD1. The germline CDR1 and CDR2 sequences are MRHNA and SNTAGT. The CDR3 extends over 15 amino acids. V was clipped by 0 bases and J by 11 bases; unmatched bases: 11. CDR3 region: CASSDSGGSYNEQYF. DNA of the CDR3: TGTGCCAGCAGTGACTCAGGGGGCTCCTACAATGAGCAGTATTTT.

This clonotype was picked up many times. The CDR3: CASSFSGDEQYF. The CDR3 nucleotides read TGCGCCAGCAGCTTCTCGGGGGATGAGCAGTACTTC. This chain joins TRBV5-1 and TRBJ2-7, with D perhaps matching TRBD2 (6 bases). V lost 2 bases to trimming and J lost 7 bases, with 10 bases between them. CDR3 size: 12 residues. Per germline, CDR1 SGHRS and CDR2 YFSETQ.

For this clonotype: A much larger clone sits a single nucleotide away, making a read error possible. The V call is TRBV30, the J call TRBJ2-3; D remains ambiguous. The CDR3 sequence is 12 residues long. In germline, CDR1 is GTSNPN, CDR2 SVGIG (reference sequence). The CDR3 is CAWRDTTNTRYF. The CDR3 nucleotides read TGTGCCTGGAGGGATACCACAAATACGCGGTATTTT.

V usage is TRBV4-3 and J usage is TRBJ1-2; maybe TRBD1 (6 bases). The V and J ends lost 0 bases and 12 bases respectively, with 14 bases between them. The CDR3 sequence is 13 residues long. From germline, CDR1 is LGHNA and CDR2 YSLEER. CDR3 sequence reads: CASSQEERGGDTF. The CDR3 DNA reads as TGCGCCAGCAGCCAAGAGGAGCGCGGGGGCGACACCTTC.

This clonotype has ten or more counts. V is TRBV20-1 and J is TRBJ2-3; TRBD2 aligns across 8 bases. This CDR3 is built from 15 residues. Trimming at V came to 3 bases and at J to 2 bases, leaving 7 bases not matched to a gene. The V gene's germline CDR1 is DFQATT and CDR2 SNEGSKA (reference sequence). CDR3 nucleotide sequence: TGCAGTGCTAGCCAAGCGGGAGCCCCCACAGATACGCAGTATTTT. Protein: CSASQAGAPTDTQYF.